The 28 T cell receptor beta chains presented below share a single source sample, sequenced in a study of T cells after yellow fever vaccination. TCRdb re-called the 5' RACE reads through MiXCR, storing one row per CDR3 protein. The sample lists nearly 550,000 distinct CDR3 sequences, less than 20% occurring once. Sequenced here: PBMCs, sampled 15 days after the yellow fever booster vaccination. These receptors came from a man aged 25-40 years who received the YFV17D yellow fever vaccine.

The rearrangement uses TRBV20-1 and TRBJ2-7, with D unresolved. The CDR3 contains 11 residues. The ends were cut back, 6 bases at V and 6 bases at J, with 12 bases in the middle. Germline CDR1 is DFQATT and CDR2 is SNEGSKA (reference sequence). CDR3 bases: TGCAGTGCCGCTTCCTCGGGCGAGCAGTACTTC. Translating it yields CSAASSGEQYF.

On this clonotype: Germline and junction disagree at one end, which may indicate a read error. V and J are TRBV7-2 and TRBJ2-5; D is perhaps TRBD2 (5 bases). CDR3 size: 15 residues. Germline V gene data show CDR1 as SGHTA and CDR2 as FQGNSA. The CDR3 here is CASSLGGGLQETQYF. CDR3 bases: TGTGCCAGCAGTTTAGGAGGTGGGCTCCAAGAGACCCAGTACTTC. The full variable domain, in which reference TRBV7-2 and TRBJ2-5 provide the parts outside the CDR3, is GAGVSQSPSNKVTEKGKDVELRCDPISGHTALYWYRQSLGQGLEFLIYFQGNSAPDKSGLPSDRFSAERTGGSVSTLTIQRTQQEDSAVYLCASSLGGGLQETQYFGPGTRLLVL.

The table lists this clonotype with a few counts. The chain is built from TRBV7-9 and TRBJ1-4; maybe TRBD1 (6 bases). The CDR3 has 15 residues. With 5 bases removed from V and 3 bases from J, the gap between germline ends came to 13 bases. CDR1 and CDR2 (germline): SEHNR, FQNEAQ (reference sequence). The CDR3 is CASSEQGAANEKLFF. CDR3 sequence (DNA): TGTGCCAGCAGCGAACAGGGTGCGGCTAATGAAAAACTGTTTTTT.

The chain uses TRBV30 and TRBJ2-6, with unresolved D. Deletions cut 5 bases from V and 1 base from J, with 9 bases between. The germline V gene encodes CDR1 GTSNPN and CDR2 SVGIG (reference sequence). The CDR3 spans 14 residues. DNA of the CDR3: TGTGCCTGGGAAACGAATTCTGGGGCCAACGTCCTGACTTTC. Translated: CAWETNSGANVLTF.

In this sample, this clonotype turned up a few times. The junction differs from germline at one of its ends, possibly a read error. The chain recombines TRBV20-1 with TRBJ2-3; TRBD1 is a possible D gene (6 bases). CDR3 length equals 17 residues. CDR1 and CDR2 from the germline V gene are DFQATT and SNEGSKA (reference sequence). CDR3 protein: CCARDPRRTAHTDTQYF. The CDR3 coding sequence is TGCTGTGCTAGAGACCCCCGGAGGACAGCCCACACAGATACGCAGTATTTT.

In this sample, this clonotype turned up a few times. In DNA, the CDR3 is TGCAGTGCTGACCCGGGATGGGAGACCCAGTACTTC. Protein: CSADPGWETQYF. J is TRBJ2-5 and V is TRBV20-1, with D possibly TRBD2 on 5 matching bases. This CDR3 is 12 amino acids long. Germline V gene lookup returns CDR1 DFQATT and CDR2 SNEGSKA (reference sequence). V was shortened by 5 bases and J by 5 bases, with 12 bases between the two germline ends.

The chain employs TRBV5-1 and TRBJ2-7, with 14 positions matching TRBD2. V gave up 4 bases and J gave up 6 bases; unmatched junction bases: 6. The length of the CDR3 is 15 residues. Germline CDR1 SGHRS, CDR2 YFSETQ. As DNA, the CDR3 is TGCGCCAGCAGCCAGGGACTAGCGGGAGCCCGCGAGCAGTACTTC. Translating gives CASSQGLAGAREQYF. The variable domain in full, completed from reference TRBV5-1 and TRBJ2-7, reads KAGVTQTPRYLIKTRGQQVTLSCSPISGHRSVSWYQQTPGQGLQFLFEYFSETQRNKGNFPGRFSGRQFSNSRSEMNVSTLELGDSALYLCASSQGLAGAREQYFGPGTRLTVT.

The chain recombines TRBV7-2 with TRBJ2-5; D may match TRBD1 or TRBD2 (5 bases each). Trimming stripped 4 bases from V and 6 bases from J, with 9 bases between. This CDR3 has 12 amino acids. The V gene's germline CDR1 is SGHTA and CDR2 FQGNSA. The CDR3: CASSSPGQTQYF. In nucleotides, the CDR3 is TGTGCCAGCAGCTCTCCGGGGCAGACCCAGTACTTC.

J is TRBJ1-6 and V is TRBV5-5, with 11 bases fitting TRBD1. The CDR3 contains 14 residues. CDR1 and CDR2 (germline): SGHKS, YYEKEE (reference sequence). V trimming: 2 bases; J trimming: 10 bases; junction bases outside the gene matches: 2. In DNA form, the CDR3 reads TGTGCCAGCAGCTTTGGGGACAGGGGGTCACCCCTCCACTTT. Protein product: CASSFGDRGSPLHF.

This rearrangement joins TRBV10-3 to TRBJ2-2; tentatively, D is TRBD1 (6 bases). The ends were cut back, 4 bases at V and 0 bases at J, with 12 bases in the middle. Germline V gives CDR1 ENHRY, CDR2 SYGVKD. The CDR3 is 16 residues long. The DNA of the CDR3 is TGTGCCATCAGTGCCCAGGGGTTCGCGAACACCGGGGAGCTGTTTTTT. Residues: CAISAQGFANTGELFF.

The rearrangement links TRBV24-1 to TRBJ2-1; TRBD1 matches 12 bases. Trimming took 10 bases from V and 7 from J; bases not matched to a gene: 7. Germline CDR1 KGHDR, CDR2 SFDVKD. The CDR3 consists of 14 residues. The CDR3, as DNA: TGTGCCACATCTGGGACAGGGGGCCGGAATGAGCAGTTCTTC. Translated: CATSGTGGRNEQFF.

Here the CDR3 DNA reads TGTGCCAGCAGCCCTCCTGGCGGGAGGGCGACAGATACGCAGTATTTT. This codes for CASSPPGGRATDTQYF. The V gene is TRBV6-2 or TRBV6-3, the J gene TRBJ2-3; TRBD2 agrees at 9 bases. V was clipped by 6 bases and J by 3 bases; unmatched bases: 10. Per the germline V gene, CDR1 is MNHEY and CDR2 is SVGEGT. The CDR3 is 16 residues long.

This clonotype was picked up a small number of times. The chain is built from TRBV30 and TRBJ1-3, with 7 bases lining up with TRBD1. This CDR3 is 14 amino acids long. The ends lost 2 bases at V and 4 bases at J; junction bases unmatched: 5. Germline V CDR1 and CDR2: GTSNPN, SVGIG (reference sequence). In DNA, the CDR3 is TGTGCCTGGAGTCAAGGGGGCGTCGGAAACACCATATATTTT. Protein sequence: CAWSQGGVGNTIYF.

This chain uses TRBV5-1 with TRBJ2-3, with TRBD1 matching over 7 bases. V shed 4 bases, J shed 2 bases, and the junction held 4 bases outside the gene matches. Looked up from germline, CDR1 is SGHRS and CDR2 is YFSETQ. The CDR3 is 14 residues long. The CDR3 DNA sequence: TGCGCCAGCAGCCCCGGGACAGTCACAGATACGCAGTATTTT. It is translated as CASSPGTVTDTQYF.

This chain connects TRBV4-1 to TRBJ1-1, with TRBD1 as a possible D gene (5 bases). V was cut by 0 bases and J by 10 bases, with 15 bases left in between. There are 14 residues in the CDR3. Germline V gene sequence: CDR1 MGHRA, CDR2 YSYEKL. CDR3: CASSQESQAGGAFF. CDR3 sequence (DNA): TGCGCCAGCAGCCAAGAGTCGCAGGCGGGGGGAGCTTTCTTT.

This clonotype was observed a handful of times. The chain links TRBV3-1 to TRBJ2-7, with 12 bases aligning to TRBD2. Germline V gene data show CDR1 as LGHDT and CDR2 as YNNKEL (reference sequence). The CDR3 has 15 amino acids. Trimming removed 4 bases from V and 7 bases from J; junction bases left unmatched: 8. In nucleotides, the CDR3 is TGTGCCAGCAGCCCTCGACTAGCGGGAGTCAGGGAGCAGTACTTC. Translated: CASSPRLAGVREQYF.

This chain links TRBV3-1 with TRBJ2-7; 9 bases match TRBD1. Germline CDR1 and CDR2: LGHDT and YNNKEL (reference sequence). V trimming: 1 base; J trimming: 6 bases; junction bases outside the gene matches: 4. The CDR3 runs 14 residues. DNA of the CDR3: TGTGCCAGCAGCCAAGGTAGGACAGGGGTCGAGCAGTACTTC. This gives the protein CASSQGRTGVEQYF.

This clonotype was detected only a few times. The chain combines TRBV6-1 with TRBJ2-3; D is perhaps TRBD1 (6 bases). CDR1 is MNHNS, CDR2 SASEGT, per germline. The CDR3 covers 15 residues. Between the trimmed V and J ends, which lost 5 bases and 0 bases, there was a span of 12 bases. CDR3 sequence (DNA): TGTGCCAGCAGTATAAGACAGGCTAGCACAGATACGCAGTATTTT. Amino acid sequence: CASSIRQASTDTQYF.

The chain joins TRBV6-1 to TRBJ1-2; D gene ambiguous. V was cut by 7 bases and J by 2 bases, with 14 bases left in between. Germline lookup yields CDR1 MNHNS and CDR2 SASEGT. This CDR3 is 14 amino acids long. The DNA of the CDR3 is TGTGCCAGCACTCCCGAGTTAGACAACTATGGCTACACCTTC. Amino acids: CASTPELDNYGYTF.

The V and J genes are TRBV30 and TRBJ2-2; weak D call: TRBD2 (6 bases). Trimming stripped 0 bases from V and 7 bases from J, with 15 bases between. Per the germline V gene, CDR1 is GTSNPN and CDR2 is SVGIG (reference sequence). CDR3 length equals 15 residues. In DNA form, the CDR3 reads TGTGCCTGGAGTGTATTCCCAACCGGGAGCGGGGAGCTGTTTTTT. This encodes CAWSVFPTGSGELFF.

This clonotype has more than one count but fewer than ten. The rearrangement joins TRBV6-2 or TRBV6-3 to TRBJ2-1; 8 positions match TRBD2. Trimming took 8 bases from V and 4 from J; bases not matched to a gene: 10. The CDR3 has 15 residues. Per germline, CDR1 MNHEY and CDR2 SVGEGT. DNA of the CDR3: TGTGCCAGCTGCCTAGCGGGTCCGCTATACAATGAGCAGTTCTTC. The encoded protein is CASCLAGPLYNEQFF.

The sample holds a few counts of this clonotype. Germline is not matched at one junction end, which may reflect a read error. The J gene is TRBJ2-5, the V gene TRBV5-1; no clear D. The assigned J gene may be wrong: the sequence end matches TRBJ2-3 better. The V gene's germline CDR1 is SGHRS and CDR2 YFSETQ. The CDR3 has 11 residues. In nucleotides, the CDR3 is TGTGCCAGCAGTTTATTAGGCACGCAGTATTTT. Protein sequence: CASSLLGTQYF.

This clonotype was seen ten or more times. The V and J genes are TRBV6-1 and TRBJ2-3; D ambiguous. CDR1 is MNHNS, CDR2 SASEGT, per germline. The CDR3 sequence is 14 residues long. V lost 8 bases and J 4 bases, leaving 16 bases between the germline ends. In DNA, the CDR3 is TGTGCCAGCTCGTCAGGTACCAGCGCAGATACGCAGTATTTT. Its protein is CASSSGTSADTQYF.

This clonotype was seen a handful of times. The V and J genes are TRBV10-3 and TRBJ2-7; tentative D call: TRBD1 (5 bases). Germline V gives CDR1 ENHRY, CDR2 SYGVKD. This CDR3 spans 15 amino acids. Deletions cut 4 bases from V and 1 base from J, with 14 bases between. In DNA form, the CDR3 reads TGTGCCATCAGTGGTGGGGTGACAGAGTCCTACGAGCAGTACTTC. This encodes CAISGGVTESYEQYF.

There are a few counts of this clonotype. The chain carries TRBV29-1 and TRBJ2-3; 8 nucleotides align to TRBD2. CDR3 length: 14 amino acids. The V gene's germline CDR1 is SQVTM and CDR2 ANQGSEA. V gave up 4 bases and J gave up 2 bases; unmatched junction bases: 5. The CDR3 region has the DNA TGCAGCGTTGTACTAGCGGTATACACAGATACGCAGTATTTT. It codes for CSVVLAVYTDTQYF.

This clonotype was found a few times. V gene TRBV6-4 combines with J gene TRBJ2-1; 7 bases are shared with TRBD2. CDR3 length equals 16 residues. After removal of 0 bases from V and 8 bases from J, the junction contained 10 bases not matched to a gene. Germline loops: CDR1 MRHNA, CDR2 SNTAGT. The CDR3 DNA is TGTGCCAGCAGTGACTCGAGAATGGGGGGGATACATGAGCAGTTCTTC. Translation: CASSDSRMGGIHEQFF.

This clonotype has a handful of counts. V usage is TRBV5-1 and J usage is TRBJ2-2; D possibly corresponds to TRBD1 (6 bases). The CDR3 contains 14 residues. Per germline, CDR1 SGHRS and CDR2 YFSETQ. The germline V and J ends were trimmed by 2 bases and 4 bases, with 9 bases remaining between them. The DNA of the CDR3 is TGCGCCAGCAGCTTTTTCAGGGGCACCGGGGAGCTGTTTTTT. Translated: CASSFFRGTGELFF.

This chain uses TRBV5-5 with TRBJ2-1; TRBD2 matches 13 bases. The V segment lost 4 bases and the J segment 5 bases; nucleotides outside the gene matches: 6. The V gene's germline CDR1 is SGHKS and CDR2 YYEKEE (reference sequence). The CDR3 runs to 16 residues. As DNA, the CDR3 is TGTGCCAGCAGCGGGGGACTAGCGGGGATAAACAATGAGCAGTTCTTC. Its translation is CASSGGLAGINNEQFF.